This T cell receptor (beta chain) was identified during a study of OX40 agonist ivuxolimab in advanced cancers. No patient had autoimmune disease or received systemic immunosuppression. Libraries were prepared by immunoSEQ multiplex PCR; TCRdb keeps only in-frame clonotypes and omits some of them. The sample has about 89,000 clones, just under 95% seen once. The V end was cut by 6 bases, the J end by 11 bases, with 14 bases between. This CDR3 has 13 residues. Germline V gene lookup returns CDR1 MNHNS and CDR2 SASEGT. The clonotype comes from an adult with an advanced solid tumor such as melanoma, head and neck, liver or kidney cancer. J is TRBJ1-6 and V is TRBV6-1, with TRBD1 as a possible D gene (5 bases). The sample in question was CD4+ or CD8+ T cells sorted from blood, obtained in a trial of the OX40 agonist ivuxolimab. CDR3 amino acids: CASRLAGETPLHF. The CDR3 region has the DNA TGTGCCAGCAGGCTAGCGGGGGAAACACCCCTCCACTTT.